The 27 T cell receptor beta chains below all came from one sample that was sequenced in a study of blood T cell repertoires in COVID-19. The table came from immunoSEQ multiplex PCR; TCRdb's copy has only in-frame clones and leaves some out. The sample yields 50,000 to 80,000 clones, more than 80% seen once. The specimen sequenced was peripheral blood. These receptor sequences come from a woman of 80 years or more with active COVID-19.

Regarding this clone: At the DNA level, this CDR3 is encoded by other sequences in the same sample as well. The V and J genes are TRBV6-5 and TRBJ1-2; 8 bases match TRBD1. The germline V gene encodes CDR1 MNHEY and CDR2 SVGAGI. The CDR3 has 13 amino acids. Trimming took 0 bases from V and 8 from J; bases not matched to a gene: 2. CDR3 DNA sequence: TGTGCCAGCAGTTACTCGACAGGGGACGGCTACACCTTC. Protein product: CASSYSTGDGYTF.

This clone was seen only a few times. The CDR3 sequence: CASSKRDSNQPQHF. The CDR3 DNA is TGTGCCAGCAGTAAGAGGGATAGCAATCAGCCCCAGCATTTT. The chain recombines TRBV6-5 with TRBJ1-5; D ambiguous. The CDR3 sequence is 14 residues long. V lost 5 bases to trimming and J lost 0 bases, with 8 bases between them. Germline V gives CDR1 MNHEY, CDR2 SVGAGI.

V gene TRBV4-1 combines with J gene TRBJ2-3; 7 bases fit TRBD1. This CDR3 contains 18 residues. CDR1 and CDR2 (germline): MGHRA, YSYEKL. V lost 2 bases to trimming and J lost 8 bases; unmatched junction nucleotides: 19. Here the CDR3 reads CASSQTPPLTGSGPTQYF. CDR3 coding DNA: TGCGCCAGCAGCCAAACCCCCCCCTTGACAGGGTCGGGCCCTACGCAGTATTTT.

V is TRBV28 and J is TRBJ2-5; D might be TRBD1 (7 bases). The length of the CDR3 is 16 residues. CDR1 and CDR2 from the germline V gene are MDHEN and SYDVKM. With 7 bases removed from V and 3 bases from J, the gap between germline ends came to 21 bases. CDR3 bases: TGTGCCAGCAATAAGGAGGGGGCGGGTCGGGAAGAGACCCAGTACTTC. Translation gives CASNKEGAGREETQYF.

CDR3 in amino acids: CASSLEQFTDTQYF. In DNA form, the CDR3 reads TGTGCCAGCAGCTTAGAACAATTCACAGATACGCAGTATTTT. V usage is TRBV11-2 and J usage is TRBJ2-3; D is uncertain. Germline V gene data show CDR1 as SGHAT and CDR2 as FQNNGV. CDR3 size: 14 residues. V was cut by 0 bases and J by 2 bases, with 6 bases left in between.

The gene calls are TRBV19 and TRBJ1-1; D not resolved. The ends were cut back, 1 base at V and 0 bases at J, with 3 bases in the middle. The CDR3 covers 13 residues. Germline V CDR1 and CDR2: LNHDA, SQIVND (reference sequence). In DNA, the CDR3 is TGTGCCAGTAGTATAGGAGTGAACACTGAAGCTTTCTTT. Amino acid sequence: CASSIGVNTEAFF. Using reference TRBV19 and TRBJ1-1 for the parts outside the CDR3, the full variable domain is DGGITQSPKYLFRKEGQNVTLSCEQNLNHDAMYWYRQDPGQGLRLIYYSQIVNDFQKGDIAEGYSVSREKKESFPLTVTSAQKNPTAFYLCASSIGVNTEAFFGQGTRLTVV.

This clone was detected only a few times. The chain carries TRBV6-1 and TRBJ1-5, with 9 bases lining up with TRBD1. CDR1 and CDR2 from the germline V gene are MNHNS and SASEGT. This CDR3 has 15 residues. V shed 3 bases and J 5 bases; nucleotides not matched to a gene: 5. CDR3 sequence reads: CASSDGGTGHQPQHF. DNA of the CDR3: TGTGCCAGCAGTGACGGGGGGACAGGGCATCAGCCCCAGCATTTT.

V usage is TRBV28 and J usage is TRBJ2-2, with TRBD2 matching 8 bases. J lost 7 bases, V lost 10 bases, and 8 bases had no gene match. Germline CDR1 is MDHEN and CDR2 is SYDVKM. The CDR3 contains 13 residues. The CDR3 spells CATSGSLNGELFF. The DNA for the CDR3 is TGTGCCACCAGCGGGAGTCTAAACGGGGAGCTGTTTTTT.

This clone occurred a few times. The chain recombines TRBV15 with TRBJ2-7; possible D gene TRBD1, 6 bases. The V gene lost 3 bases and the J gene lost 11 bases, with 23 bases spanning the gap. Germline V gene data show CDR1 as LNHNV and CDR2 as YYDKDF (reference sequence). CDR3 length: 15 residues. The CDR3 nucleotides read TGTGCCACCAGCAGCGACAGGTCCGCCACTACTAAGGAGTACTTC. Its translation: CATSSDRSATTKEYF.

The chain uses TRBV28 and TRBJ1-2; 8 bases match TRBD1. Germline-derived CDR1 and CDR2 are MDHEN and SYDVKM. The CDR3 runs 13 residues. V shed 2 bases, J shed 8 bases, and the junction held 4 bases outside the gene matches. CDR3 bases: TGTGCCAGCAGTTTACAGGGGGCGACAGGCTACACCTTC. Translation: CASSLQGATGYTF.

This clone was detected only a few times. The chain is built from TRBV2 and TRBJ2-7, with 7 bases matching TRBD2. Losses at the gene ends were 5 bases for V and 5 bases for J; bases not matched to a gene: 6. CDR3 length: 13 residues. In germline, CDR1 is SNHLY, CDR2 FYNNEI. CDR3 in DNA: TGTGCCAGCAGTTTGGGCGGGAGTAACGAGCAGTACTTC. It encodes CASSLGGSNEQYF. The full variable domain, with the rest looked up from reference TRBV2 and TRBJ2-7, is EPEVTQTPSHQVTQMGQEVILRCVPISNHLYFYWYRQILGQKVEFLVSFYNNEISEKSEIFDDQFSVERPDGSNFTLKIRSTKLEDSAMYFCASSLGGSNEQYFGPGTRLTVT.

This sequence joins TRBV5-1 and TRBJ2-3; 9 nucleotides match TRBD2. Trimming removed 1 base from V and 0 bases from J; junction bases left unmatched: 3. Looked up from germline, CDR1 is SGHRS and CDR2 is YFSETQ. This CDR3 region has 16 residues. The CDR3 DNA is TGCGCCAGCAGCTTGAGCGGGGGGACTAGCACAGATACGCAGTATTTT. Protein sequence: CASSLSGGTSTDTQYF.

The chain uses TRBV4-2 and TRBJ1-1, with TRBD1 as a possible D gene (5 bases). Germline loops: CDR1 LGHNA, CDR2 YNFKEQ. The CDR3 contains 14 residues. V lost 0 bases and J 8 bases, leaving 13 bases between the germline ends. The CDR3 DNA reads TGTGCCAGCAGCCAAGATGTGGGGGGATCGGAAGCTTTCTTT. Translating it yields CASSQDVGGSEAFF.

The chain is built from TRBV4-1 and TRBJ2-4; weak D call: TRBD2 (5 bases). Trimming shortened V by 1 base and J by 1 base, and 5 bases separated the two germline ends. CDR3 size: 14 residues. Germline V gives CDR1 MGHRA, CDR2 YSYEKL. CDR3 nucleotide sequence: TGCGCCAGCAGCCAAGGAGGGGCCAAAAACATTCAGTACTTC. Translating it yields CASSQGGAKNIQYF.

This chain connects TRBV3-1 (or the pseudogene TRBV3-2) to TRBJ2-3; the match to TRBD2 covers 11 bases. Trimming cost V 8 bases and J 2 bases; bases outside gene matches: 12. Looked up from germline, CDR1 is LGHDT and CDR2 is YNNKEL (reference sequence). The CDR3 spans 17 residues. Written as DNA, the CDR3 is TGTGCCAGCGGGCAGGCGGGACTAGCGGATAACACAGATACGCAGTATTTT. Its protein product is CASGQAGLADNTDTQYF.

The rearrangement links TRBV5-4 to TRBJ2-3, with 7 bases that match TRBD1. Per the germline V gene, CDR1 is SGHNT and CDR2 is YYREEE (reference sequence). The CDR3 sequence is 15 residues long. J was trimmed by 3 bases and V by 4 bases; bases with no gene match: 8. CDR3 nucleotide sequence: TGTGCCAGCAGCCATCAAGGGGGCGCGACAGATACGCAGTATTTT. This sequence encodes CASSHQGGATDTQYF. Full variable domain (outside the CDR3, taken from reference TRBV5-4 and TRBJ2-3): ETGVTQSPTHLIKTRGQQVTLRCSSQSGHNTVSWYQQALGQGPQFIFQYYREEENGRGNFPPRFSGLQFPNYSSELNVNALELDDSALYLCASSHQGGATDTQYFGPGTRLTVL.

The CDR3 is CASSPAYEQYF. CDR3 nucleotide sequence: TGTGCCAGCAGCCCAGCCTACGAGCAGTACTTC. This chain joins TRBV7-2 and TRBJ2-7; no reliable D call. V was clipped by 5 bases and J by 2 bases, with 4 bases between them. The CDR3 totals 11 residues. Germline V CDR1 and CDR2: SGHTA, FQGNSA.

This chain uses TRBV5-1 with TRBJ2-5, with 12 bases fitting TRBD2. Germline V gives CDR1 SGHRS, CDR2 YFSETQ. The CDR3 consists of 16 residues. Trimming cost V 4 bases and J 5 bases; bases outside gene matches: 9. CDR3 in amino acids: CASSPRLAGVGETQYF. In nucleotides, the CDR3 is TGCGCCAGCAGCCCGCGACTAGCGGGAGTTGGGGAGACCCAGTACTTC.

In nucleotides, the CDR3 is TGTGCCAGCAGCTTGAGGGGGACCGGGGAGCTGTTTTTT. Encoded protein: CASSLRGTGELFF. The chain recombines TRBV11-3 with TRBJ2-2; D may be TRBD1 (6 bases). The V gene's germline CDR1 is SGHNT and CDR2 YENEEA. Between the trimmed V and J ends, which lost 3 bases and 5 bases, there was a span of 7 bases. The CDR3 totals 13 residues.

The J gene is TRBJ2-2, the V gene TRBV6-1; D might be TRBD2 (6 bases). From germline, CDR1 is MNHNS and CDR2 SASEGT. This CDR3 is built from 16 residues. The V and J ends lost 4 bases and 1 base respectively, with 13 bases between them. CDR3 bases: TGTGCCAGCAGTGCCGAAAGGAGGGTGAACACCGGGGAGCTGTTTTTT. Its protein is CASSAERRVNTGELFF.

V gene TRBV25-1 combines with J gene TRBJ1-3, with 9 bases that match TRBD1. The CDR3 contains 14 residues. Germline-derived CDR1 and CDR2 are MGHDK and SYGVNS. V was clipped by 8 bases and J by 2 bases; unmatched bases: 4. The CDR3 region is CASLDRGTGNTIYF. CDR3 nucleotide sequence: TGTGCCAGCCTGGACAGGGGAACTGGAAACACCATATATTTT.

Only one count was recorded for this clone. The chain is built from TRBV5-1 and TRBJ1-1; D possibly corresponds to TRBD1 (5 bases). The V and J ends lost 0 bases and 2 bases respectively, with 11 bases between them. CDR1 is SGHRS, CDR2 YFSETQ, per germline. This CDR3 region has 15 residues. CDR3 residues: CASSLEAGLNTEAFF. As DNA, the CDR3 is TGCGCCAGCAGCTTGGAAGCAGGGTTAAACACTGAAGCTTTCTTT.

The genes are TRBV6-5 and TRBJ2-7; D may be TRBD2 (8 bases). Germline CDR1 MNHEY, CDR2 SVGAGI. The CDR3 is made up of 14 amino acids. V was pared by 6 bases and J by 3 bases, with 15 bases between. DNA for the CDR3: TGTGCCAGCAGATTCGGGGGGGACAGCTACGAGCAGTACGTC. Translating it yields CASRFGGDSYEQYV.

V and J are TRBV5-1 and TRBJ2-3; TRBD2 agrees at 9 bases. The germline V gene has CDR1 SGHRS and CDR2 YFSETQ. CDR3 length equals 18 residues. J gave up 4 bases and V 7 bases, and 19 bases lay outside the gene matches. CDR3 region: CASRLAGGPRGVADTQYF. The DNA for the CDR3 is TGCGCCAGCCGTCTGGCGGGAGGGCCCCGGGGTGTGGCAGATACGCAGTATTTT.

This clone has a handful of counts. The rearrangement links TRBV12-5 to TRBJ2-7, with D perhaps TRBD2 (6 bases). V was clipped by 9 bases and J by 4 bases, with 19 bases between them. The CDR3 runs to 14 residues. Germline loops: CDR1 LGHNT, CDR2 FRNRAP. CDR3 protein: CASQPGAGTYEQYV. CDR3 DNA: TGTGCTAGCCAACCCGGGGCAGGGACTTACGAGCAGTACGTC.

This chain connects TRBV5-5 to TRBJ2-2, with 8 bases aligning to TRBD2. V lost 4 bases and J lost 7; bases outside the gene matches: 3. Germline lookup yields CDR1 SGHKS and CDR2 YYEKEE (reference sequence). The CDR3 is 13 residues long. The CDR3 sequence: CASSQGLDGELFF. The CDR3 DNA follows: TGTGCCAGCAGCCAGGGACTAGACGGGGAGCTGTTTTTT.

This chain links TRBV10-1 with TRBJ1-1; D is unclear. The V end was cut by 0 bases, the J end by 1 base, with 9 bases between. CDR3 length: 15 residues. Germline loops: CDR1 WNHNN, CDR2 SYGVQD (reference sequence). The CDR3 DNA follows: TGCGCCAGCAGTGAGTCTGCGGTTTCGAACACTGAAGCTTTCTTT. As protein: CASSESAVSNTEAFF.